The rows below give T cell receptor beta chains drawn from one sample of a study of blood T cell repertoires in COVID-19. Assay: immunoSEQ multiplex PCR; the TCRdb copy retains only in-frame clones and omits some. The sample comprises some 250,000 clones, about 86% of which are singletons, and 3% to 4% rests with the top ten. Material for sequencing was PBMCs or T cells enriched from blood (not recorded which). All receptors come from a woman aged 35 to 49 with acute COVID-19. The CDR3 runs from the conserved cysteine through the conserved F or W. The order of the fields is D gene, CDR3 length, clone size, V gene, J gene, CDR3 DNA, CDR3 protein. D genes are given only for firm matches. Clone sizes are given selectively: once, few, many, or a class where the clone is expanded.

.,12,.,TRBV10-2,TRBJ2-7,TGCGCCAGCAGCCTAAGACAGTACGAGCAGTACTTC,CASSLRQYEQYF
.,13,.,TRBV6-5,TRBJ2-1,TGTGCCAGCAACAACCCTAGCTACAATGAGCAGTTCTTC,CASNNPSYNEQFF
TRBD2,15,.,TRBV5-1,TRBJ2-7,TGCGCCAGCAGCTTGCTCGGCGGGGGAACCTACGAGCAGTACTTC,CASSLLGGGTYEQYF
TRBD1,14,.,TRBV11-3,TRBJ1-2,TGTGCCAGCAGCCCTCGGACAGGTTCGGGGGGCTACACCTTC,CASSPRTGSGGYTF
TRBD1,17,.,TRBV5-1,TRBJ1-1,TGCGCCAGCAGCCTAATCTTCAGGGGGCAAAGGAACACTGAAGCTTTCTTT,CASSLIFRGQRNTEAFF
TRBD2,14,.,TRBV14,TRBJ2-1,TGTGCCAGCAGCGTAGCGGGAGGGCTTAATGAGCAGTTCTTC,CASSVAGGLNEQFF
.,13,few,TRBV5-5,TRBJ1-4,TGTGCCAGCAGCTTGTCAGGGTCCGAAAAACTGTTTTTT,CASSLSGSEKLFF
TRBD2,14,once,TRBV5-1,TRBJ2-7,TGCGCCAGCGCGACTAGCCGACCGCCCTACGAGCAGTACTTC,CASATSRPPYEQYF
.,14,.,TRBV5-4,TRBJ1-2,TGTGCCAGCAGCCCTGACATGGAAAACTATGGCTACACCTTC,CASSPDMENYGYTF
TRBD2,15,.,TRBV5-1,TRBJ2-1,TGCGCCAGCAGCCCGCGGACCGGACTAGTGAATGAGCAGTTCTTC,CASSPRTGLVNEQFF
TRBD2,13,.,TRBV28,TRBJ2-7,TGTGCCAGCAGGGTGGGAGGGGTCTACGAGCAGTACTTC,CASRVGGVYEQYF
.,15,.,TRBV3-1/TRBV3-2,TRBJ2-7,TGTGCCAGCAGCCAAGAAGGAGACAGGTCCTACGAGCAGTACTTC,CASSQEGDRSYEQYF
.,13,.,TRBV24-1,TRBJ1-1,TGTGCCACCAAACAGGGTTGGGACACTGAAGCTTTCTTT,CATKQGWDTEAFF
TRBD1,14,.,TRBV27,TRBJ1-5,TGTGCCAGCAGTTTAGACAGGGGGGCTCAGCCCCAGCATTTT,CASSLDRGAQPQHF
TRBD2,16,.,TRBV18,TRBJ2-5,TGTGCCAGCTCAAAAGGGACTAGCGGGTCTCAAGAGACCCAGTACTTC,CASSKGTSGSQETQYF
TRBD1,15,.,TRBV13,TRBJ1-1,TGTGCCAGCAGTCACGACAGGGGCTGGAGGACTGAAGCTTTCTTT,CASSHDRGWRTEAFF
.,14,.,TRBV11-2,TRBJ2-1,TGTGCCAGCAGCCTGCTTAGTACCTACAATGAGCAGTTCTTC,CASSLLSTYNEQFF
TRBD2,12,.,TRBV14,TRBJ2-1,TGTGCCAGCAGCCAAACGCGGGAGTATACGTTCTTC,CASSQTREYTFF
TRBD2,15,.,TRBV7-6,TRBJ2-1,TGTGCCAGCAGCGCCAGCGGGAGGGCCGCCCATGAGCAGTTCTTC,CASSASGRAAHEQFF
TRBD1,17,few,TRBV11-2,TRBJ2-7,TGTGCCAGCGCGGAACAGGGGGCTCCGAGAAGGTCCTACGAGCAGTACTTC,CASAEQGAPRRSYEQYF
.,14,once,TRBV27,TRBJ1-2,TGTGCCAGCAGTTTATCTGACAGAGCTGACGGCTACACCTTC,CASSLSDRADGYTF
TRBD1,18,once,TRBV5-4,TRBJ1-2,TGTGCCAGCAGCTTTGCGCAGGGGGCTTCCCCCCCCGCCTATGGCTACACCTTC,CASSFAQGASPPAYGYTF
TRBD2,16,.,TRBV11-3,TRBJ2-1,TGTGCCAGCAGCACAAGACTAGCGGGAGGAGGCAATGAGCAGTTCTTC,CASSTRLAGGGNEQFF
.,14,.,TRBV13,TRBJ1-6,TGTGCCAGCAGCTTACGAGCAGGGAACTCACCCCTCCACTTT,CASSLRAGNSPLHF
.,15,.,TRBV9,TRBJ1-2,TGTGCCAGCAGTGCCCCAACCGGGGGTAACTATGGCTACACCTTC,CASSAPTGGNYGYTF
.,13,.,TRBV2,TRBJ2-7,TGTGCCAGCAGTGAGGCAGGGGCCTACGAGCAGTACTTC,CASSEAGAYEQYF
TRBD1,16,.,TRBV3-1/TRBV3-2,TRBJ1-6,TGTGCCAGCAGCCAAGAACCGACAGGGGCTAATTCACCCCTCCACTTT,CASSQEPTGANSPLHF
.,13,.,TRBV27,TRBJ1-5,TGTGCCAGCAGCCCTATCTGGAGCCAGCCCCAGCATTTT,CASSPIWSQPQHF